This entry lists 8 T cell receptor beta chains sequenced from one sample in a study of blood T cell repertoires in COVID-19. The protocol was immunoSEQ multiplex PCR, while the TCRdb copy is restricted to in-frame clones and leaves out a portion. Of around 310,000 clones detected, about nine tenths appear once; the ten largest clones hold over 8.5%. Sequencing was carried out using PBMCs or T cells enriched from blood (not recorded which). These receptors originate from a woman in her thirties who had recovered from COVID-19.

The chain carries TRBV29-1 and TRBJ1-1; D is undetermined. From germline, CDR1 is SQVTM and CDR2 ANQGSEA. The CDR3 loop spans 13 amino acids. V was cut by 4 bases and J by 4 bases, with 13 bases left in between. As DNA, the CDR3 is TGCAGCGTTGGTTATACCGCGGGCACTGAAGCTTTCTTT. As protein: CSVGYTAGTEAFF.

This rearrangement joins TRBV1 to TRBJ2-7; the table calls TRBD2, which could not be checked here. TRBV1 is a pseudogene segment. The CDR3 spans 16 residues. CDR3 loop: CTSSQEGLAGVYEQYF. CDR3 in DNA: TGCACCAGCAGCCAAGAAGGACTAGCGGGAGTCTACGAGCAGTACTTC.

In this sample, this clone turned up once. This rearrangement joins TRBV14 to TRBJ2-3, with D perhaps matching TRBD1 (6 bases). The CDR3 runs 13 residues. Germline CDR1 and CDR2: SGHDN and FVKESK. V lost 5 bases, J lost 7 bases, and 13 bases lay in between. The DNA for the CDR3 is TGTGCCAGCAGCAAAGGGGACATAAATACGCAGTATTTT. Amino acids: CASSKGDINTQYF.

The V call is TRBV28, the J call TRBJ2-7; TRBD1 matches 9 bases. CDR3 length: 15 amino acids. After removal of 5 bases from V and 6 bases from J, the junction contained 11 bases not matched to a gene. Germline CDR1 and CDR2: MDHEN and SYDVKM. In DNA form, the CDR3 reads TGTGCCAGCAGTCGTCCCGGGACAGGGTCCGGCGAGCAGTACTTC. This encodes CASSRPGTGSGEQYF.

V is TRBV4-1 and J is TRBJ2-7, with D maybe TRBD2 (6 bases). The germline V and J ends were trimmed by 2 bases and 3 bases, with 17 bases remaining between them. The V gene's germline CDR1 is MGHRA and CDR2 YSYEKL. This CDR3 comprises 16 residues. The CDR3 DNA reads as TGCGCCAGCAGCCAAATACTAGCCGGAGGCGACTACGAGCAGTACTTC. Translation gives CASSQILAGGDYEQYF.

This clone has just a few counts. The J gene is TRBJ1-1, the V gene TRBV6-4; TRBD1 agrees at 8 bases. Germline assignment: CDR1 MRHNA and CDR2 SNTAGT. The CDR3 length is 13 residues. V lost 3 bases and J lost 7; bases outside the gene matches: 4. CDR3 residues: CASSDSDRGEAFF. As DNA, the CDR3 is TGTGCCAGCAGTGATTCAGACAGGGGTGAAGCTTTCTTT.

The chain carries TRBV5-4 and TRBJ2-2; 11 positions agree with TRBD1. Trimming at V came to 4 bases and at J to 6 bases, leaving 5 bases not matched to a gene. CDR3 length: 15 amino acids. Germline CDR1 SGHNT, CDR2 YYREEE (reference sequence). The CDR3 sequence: CASSGQGAGSGELFF. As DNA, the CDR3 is TGTGCCAGCAGCGGACAGGGGGCCGGATCCGGGGAGCTGTTTTTT.

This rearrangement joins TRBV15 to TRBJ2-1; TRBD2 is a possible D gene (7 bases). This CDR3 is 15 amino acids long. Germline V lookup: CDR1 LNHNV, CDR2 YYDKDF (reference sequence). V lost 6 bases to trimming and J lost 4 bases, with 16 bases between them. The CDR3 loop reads CATRGEGGIYNEQFF. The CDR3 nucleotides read TGTGCCACCAGGGGGGAGGGGGGCATATACAATGAGCAGTTCTTC.